These T cell receptor beta chains were read from a single sample in a study of cytomegalovirus exposure and HLA in healthy donors. Method: immunoSEQ multiplex PCR; TCRdb's copy keeps in-frame clones and lacks some. The sample holds about 76,000 clones, roughly 94% seen once. Input material: PBMCs. All receptors come from a man between 18 and 35 years old in good health and CMV-seropositive. Both conserved end residues are trimmed from each CDR3. A D gene is named only where the DNA matches it firmly. A clone size is listed for some rows: how often the clone was seen (once, few, many), or a class if it is expanded.

D gene: TRBD1
clone size: once
V gene: TRBV11-2
J gene: TRBJ1-1
CDR3 protein: ASSLGFWGQGVTEAF

D gene: TRBD2
clone size: -
V gene: TRBV10-1
J gene: TRBJ2-3
CDR3 protein: ASSESRLAGPRGDTQY

D gene: -
clone size: -
V gene: TRBV30
J gene: TRBJ1-5
CDR3 protein: AWRRDNNQPQH

D gene: TRBD1
clone size: -
V gene: TRBV30
J gene: TRBJ2-3
CDR3 protein: ACRGTGSGTDTQY

D gene: -
clone size: -
V gene: TRBV5-1
J gene: TRBJ1-2
CDR3 protein: ASSGRDLEGYT

D gene: TRBD2
clone size: -
V gene: TRBV27
J gene: TRBJ2-3
CDR3 protein: ASSPKGLAGTDTQY

D gene: -
clone size: -
V gene: TRBV27
J gene: TRBJ1-5
CDR3 protein: ASSPYRVSQPQH

D gene: -
clone size: -
V gene: TRBV18
J gene: TRBJ1-2
CDR3 protein: ASSPLGQLDIYGYT

D gene: -
clone size: -
V gene: TRBV5-6
J gene: TRBJ2-1
CDR3 protein: ASSLAGGSSYNEQF

D gene: TRBD1
clone size: -
V gene: TRBV4-1
J gene: TRBJ1-5
CDR3 protein: ASSQGQGHQPQH

D gene: -
clone size: -
V gene: TRBV18
J gene: TRBJ2-3
CDR3 protein: ASSPITGRTDTQY

D gene: TRBD1
clone size: once
V gene: TRBV5-1
J gene: TRBJ2-1
CDR3 protein: ASAEPGGHNEQF

D gene: TRBD1
clone size: -
V gene: TRBV6-6
J gene: TRBJ1-1
CDR3 protein: ARTGTDGGQETF

D gene: -
clone size: -
V gene: TRBV5-5
J gene: TRBJ1-5
CDR3 protein: ASSLVSNSNQPQH

D gene: -
clone size: -
V gene: TRBV7-2
J gene: TRBJ2-2
CDR3 protein: ASSLVSPNTGELF

D gene: TRBD1
clone size: -
V gene: TRBV30
J gene: TRBJ1-2
CDR3 protein: AWRVKGQLYGYT

D gene: TRBD1
clone size: -
V gene: TRBV10-3
J gene: TRBJ2-2
CDR3 protein: AIRLGQGALENTGELF

D gene: TRBD2
clone size: -
V gene: TRBV11-2
J gene: TRBJ2-5
CDR3 protein: ATSNAGDLVSQY

D gene: -
clone size: -
V gene: TRBV5-1
J gene: TRBJ2-5
CDR3 protein: ASKLSGVGETQY

D gene: TRBD1
clone size: -
V gene: TRBV6-5
J gene: TRBJ1-1
CDR3 protein: ASSYRTQGGNTEAF

D gene: -
clone size: -
V gene: TRBV2
J gene: TRBJ1-4
CDR3 protein: ASSVSGATNEKLF

D gene: TRBD2
clone size: -
V gene: TRBV9
J gene: TRBJ2-2
CDR3 protein: ASSVTGLAETGELF

D gene: TRBD2
clone size: -
V gene: TRBV28
J gene: TRBJ2-1
CDR3 protein: ASSFTSGGYNEQF

D gene: TRBD2
clone size: few
V gene: TRBV19
J gene: TRBJ2-1
CDR3 protein: ASSSRLAGEDYNEQF

D gene: -
clone size: -
V gene: TRBV5-1
J gene: TRBJ2-1
CDR3 protein: ASGELADYNEQF